The 16 T cell receptor beta chains given below trace back to one sample, sequenced in a study of T cells after yellow fever vaccination. TCRdb re-called the 5' RACE reads with MiXCR, one entry per CDR3 protein. The sample shows approximately 300,000 distinct CDR3 sequences, about 10% of them seen only once. Material: CD4+ T cells sorted from PBMCs, obtained 45 days after the yellow fever booster vaccination. The receptor source for this set is a young man who received the YFV17D yellow fever vaccine.

The chain carries TRBV5-1 and TRBJ2-5; no clear D. Germline V gene data show CDR1 as SGHRS and CDR2 as YFSETQ. Trimming cost V 4 bases and J 1 base, with 17 bases left between them. The CDR3 runs 16 residues. The CDR3, as DNA: TGCGCCAGCAGCCCATCGAGGTTGGCCGGCCAAGAGACCCAGTACTTC. It codes for CASSPSRLAGQETQYF.

The chain links TRBV6-5 to TRBJ1-1; D gene unclear. Looked up from germline, CDR1 is MNHEY and CDR2 is SVGAGI. Trimming left V 6 bases short and J 5 bases short, with 10 bases between. The CDR3 length is 12 residues. The DNA for the CDR3 is TGTGCCAGCAGGTCCCCATGGACTGAAGCTTTCTTT. It specifies CASRSPWTEAFF.

The chain combines TRBV7-9 with TRBJ2-1, with 9 bases identical to TRBD1. The CDR3 is made up of 16 amino acids. Germline V CDR1 and CDR2: SEHNR, FQNEAQ (reference sequence). V trimming: 4 bases; J trimming: 9 bases; junction bases outside the gene matches: 13. As DNA, the CDR3 is TGTGCCAGCAGCTCTTTCACAGGGGGCTGGTCTCTTGAGCAGTTCTTC. Residues: CASSSFTGGWSLEQFF.

The chain employs TRBV5-1 and TRBJ1-4, with D hard to call. CDR1 is SGHRS, CDR2 YFSETQ, per germline. This CDR3 comprises 14 residues. Trimming took 0 bases from V and 5 from J, leaving 8 bases between them. CDR3 sequence reads: CASSLDRVNEKLFF. DNA for the CDR3: TGCGCCAGCAGCTTGGACCGGGTGAATGAAAAACTGTTTTTT.

This clonotype was found many times. The chain uses TRBV10-3 and TRBJ2-1; 10 positions match TRBD2. The CDR3 runs 16 residues. Germline CDR1 is ENHRY and CDR2 is SYGVKD. With V trimmed by 3 bases and J by 1 base, 3 bases remained unmatched. CDR3 sequence (DNA): TGTGCCATCAGTGAAGGGGGACTAGCGTCCTACAATGAGCAGTTCTTC. Encoded protein: CAISEGGLASYNEQFF.

As regards this clonotype: A single base separates this from a much larger clone, so it may be a read error. The chain combines TRBV4-3 with TRBJ1-6, with no clear D. The CDR3 has 19 residues. Germline-derived CDR1 and CDR2 are LGHNA and YSLEER. This CDR3 is CVSSQGVIGLSSYNSPLHF. CDR3 coding DNA: TGCGTCAGCAGCCAAGGTGTGATTGGATTGAGCTCCTATAATTCACCCCTCCACTTT.

This clonotype was recorded a few times. The genes are TRBV4-3 and TRBJ2-7; possibly TRBD2 for D (5 bases). V was shortened by 4 bases and J by 3 bases, with 13 bases between the two germline ends. The CDR3 covers 14 residues. Looked up from germline, CDR1 is LGHNA and CDR2 is YSLEER. The chain's CDR3 is CASSPRPGFYEQYF. CDR3 DNA sequence: TGCGCCAGCAGCCCACGACCGGGGTTCTACGAGCAGTACTTC.

This clonotype was observed at least ten times. The chain has TRBV7-9 and TRBJ1-6, with TRBD1 matching 12 bases. V shed 3 bases and J 7 bases; nucleotides not matched to a gene: 4. Germline assignment: CDR1 SEHNR and CDR2 FQNEAQ (reference sequence). The CDR3 consists of 16 residues. As DNA, the CDR3 is TGTGCCAGCAGCTTGGGACAGGGGGCGGTAAATTCACCCCTCCACTTT. Translation: CASSLGQGAVNSPLHF.

This clonotype was detected ten times or more. This sequence joins TRBV10-3 and TRBJ2-7; D assignment may be TRBD1 or TRBD2 (6 bases each). CDR3 size: 14 residues. In germline, CDR1 is ENHRY, CDR2 SYGVKD. Trimming took off 4 bases at V and 2 bases at J, with 12 bases between the two ends. The CDR3 here is CAISGGARPYEQYF. The CDR3 coding sequence is TGTGCCATCAGTGGGGGGGCCCGTCCCTACGAGCAGTACTTC.

Concerning this clonotype: The junction and the germline gene differ at one end; a read error may be behind it. The CDR3 DNA follows: TGCGCCAGCAGCGAAGAGGGTGTGGGCTTCTATGGCTACACCTTC. Protein product: CASSEEGVGFYGYTF. The chain uses TRBV4-1 and TRBJ1-2; unclear D gene. The CDR3 totals 15 residues. The V gene's germline CDR1 is MGHRA and CDR2 YSYEKL.

The rearrangement links TRBV7-2 to TRBJ2-1, with TRBD2 as a possible D gene (7 bases). CDR3 length: 16 residues. Germline V lookup: CDR1 SGHTA, CDR2 FQGNSA. The ends were cut back, 7 bases at V and 1 base at J, with 17 bases in the middle. The CDR3 nucleotides are TGTGCCAGCATTGAGGGGGGGACGGGTTCCTACAATGAGCAGTTCTTC. Amino acid sequence: CASIEGGTGSYNEQFF.

This rearrangement joins TRBV3-1 to TRBJ1-5; weak D call: TRBD1 (6 bases). Germline V gene sequence: CDR1 LGHDT, CDR2 YNNKEL (reference sequence). V lost 2 bases and J lost 5, with 13 bases in between. This CDR3 contains 15 residues. Here the CDR3 DNA reads TGTGCCAGCAGCCAATATACAGGGATCGATCAGCCCCAGCATTTT. As protein: CASSQYTGIDQPQHF.

The chain links TRBV2 to TRBJ2-6; D assignment may be TRBD1 or TRBD2 (6 bases each). Trimming removed 8 bases at V and 0 bases at J, with 20 bases between. Per germline, CDR1 SNHLY and CDR2 FYNNEI. The CDR3 covers 18 residues. DNA for the CDR3: TGTGCCAGCTTCAAATCCCGGGGGCTAAGCTCTGGGGCCAACGTCCTGACTTTC. Protein product: CASFKSRGLSSGANVLTF. Supplemented by reference TRBV2 and TRBJ2-6, the full variable domain reads EPEVTQTPSHQVTQMGQEVILRCVPISNHLYFYWYRQILGQKVEFLVSFYNNEISEKSEIFDDQFSVERPDGSNFTLKIRSTKLEDSAMYFCASFKSRGLSSGANVLTFGAGSRLTVL.

This clonotype was found a few times. The J gene is TRBJ2-5, the V gene TRBV10-3; the D is unclear. Germline CDR1 is ENHRY and CDR2 is SYGVKD. The CDR3 length is 14 residues. Trimming took off 0 bases at V and 1 base at J, with 6 bases between the two ends. This chain's CDR3 is CAISESRSQETQYF. The CDR3 DNA sequence: TGTGCCATCAGTGAGTCACGGTCCCAAGAGACCCAGTACTTC.

This clonotype was counted ten times or more. The chain is built from TRBV5-6 and TRBJ2-3; 7 nucleotides match TRBD1. Per germline, CDR1 SGHDT and CDR2 YYEEEE. CDR3 length: 15 residues. The V segment lost 5 bases and the J segment 9 bases; nucleotides outside the gene matches: 15. The CDR3 bases are TGTGCCAGCAGGTTGAGGGGACAGCTAGAGGGGACGCAGTATTTT. Translating gives CASRLRGQLEGTQYF.

The table lists this clonotype with a few counts. The genes are TRBV5-5 and TRBJ2-2; D is unclear. The CDR3 runs 13 residues. V shed 1 base and J shed 3 bases, with 4 bases lying between them. Per germline, CDR1 SGHKS and CDR2 YYEKEE (reference sequence). CDR3 DNA: TGTGCCAGCAGCTTGTTGTACACCGGGGAGCTGTTTTTT. It translates to CASSLLYTGELFF. Full variable domain (outside the CDR3, taken from reference TRBV5-5 and TRBJ2-2): DAGVTQSPTHLIKTRGQQVTLRCSPISGHKSVSWYQQVLGQGPQFIFQYYEKEERGRGNFPDRFSARQFPNYSSELNVNALLLGDSALYLCASSLLYTGELFFGEGSRLTVL.